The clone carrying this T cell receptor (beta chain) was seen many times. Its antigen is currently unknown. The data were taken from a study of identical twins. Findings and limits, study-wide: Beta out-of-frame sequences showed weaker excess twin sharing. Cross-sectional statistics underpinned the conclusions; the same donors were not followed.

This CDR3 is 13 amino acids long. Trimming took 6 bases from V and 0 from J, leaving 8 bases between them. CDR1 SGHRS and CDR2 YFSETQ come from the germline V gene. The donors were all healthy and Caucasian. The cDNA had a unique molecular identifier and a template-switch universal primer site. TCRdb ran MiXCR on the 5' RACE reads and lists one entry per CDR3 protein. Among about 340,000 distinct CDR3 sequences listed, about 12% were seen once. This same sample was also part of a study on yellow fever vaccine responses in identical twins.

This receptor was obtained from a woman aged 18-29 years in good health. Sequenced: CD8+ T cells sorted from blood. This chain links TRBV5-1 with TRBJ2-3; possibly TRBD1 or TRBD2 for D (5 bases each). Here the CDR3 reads CASIGTSTDTQYF. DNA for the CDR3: TGCGCCAGCATAGGGACGAGCACAGATACGCAGTATTTT.